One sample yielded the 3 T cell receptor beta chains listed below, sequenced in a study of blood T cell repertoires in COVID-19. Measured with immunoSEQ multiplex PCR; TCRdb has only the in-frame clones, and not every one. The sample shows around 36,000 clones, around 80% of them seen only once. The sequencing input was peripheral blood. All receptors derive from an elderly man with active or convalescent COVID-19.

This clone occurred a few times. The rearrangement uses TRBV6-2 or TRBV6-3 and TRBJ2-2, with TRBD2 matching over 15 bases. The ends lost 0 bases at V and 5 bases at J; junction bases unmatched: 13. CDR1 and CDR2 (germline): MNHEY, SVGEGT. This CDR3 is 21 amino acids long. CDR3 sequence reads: CASSYSGAGTSGRKGTGELFF. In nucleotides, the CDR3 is TGTGCCAGCAGTTACTCCGGAGCCGGGACTAGCGGGAGGAAAGGGACCGGGGAGCTGTTTTTT.

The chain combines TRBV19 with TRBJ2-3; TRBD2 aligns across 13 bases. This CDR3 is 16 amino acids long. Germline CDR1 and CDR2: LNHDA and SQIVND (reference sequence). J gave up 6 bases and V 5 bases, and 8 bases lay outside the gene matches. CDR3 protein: CASSGRTSGSRDTQYF. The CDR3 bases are TGTGCCAGTAGTGGACGGACTAGCGGGAGTCGGGATACGCAGTATTTT.

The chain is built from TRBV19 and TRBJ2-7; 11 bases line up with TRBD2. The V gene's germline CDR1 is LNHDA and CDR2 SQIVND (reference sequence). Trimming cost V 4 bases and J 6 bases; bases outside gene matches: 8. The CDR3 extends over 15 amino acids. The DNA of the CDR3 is TGTGCCAGTAGTACGAATCTAGCGGGAGGTGCCGAGCAGTACTTC. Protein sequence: CASSTNLAGGAEQYF.